This TCR beta chain was profiled in a study of cytomegalovirus exposure and HLA in healthy donors. Study overall: In an early release, HLA-typed donors contributed tens of millions of unique TCR sequences. The study, taken as a whole, reports: Later work found most CMV-associated TCR beta chains apparently HLA-restricted. Most TCR beta V segments were productive about 90% or about 30% of the time in an earlier analysis. The study listed around 150 cytomegalovirus-associated TCR beta chains.

The PCR employed 60 Vbeta primers together with 13 Jbeta primers. Assay: immunoSEQ multiplex PCR; the TCRdb copy retains only in-frame clones and omits some. This table lists around 200,000 clones. Germline V gene sequence: CDR1 SGHDT, CDR2 YYEEEE. The CDR3 sequence is 14 residues long. Germline trimming cut 0 bases from V and 9 bases from J; bases unmatched to any gene: 4. Notes on this clone: Its antigen is unidentified.

Sequences were obtained from PBMCs. The V and J genes are TRBV5-6 and TRBJ2-1, with 9 bases matching TRBD2. The origin of this receptor is a girl aged 2 to 10 in good health and CMV-seropositive. This CDR3 reads CASSLGSGGFEQFF. The CDR3 DNA is TGTGCCAGCAGCTTGGGGAGCGGGGGGTTTGAGCAGTTCTTC.